These T cell receptor beta chains were read from a single sample in a study of blood T cell repertoires in COVID-19. Assay used: immunoSEQ multiplex PCR; TCRdb lists only in-frame clones, some missing. This table has 110,000 to 150,000 clones, 84% appearing once. Sequenced sample: peripheral blood. The receptors come from a human donor in a cohort sampled during active COVID-19. Each CDR3 is given with its conserved first and last residue. The D gene is left open where the match is weak. Some rows have no size entry. The others give once, few or many, or a class for an expanded clone.

>TRBV3-1/TRBV3-2|TRBD1|TRBJ1-5|.
TGTGCCAGCAGCCAAGATACAGGGGGCCTGGGTCAGCCCCAGCATTTT
CASSQDTGGLGQPQHF
>TRBV27|.|TRBJ2-7|once
TGTGCCAGCAGTCTTGCCGGGACACCCTACGAGCAGTACTTC
CASSLAGTPYEQYF
>TRBV7-6|.|TRBJ2-2|.
TGTGCCAGCAGCCAAGGGGGGGGCGCGACCGGGGAGCTGTTTTTT
CASSQGGGATGELFF
>TRBV3-1/TRBV3-2|.|TRBJ2-2|.
TGTGCCAGCAGCCAATCTAGCGGGGAGCTGTTTTTT
CASSQSSGELFF
>TRBV5-1|.|TRBJ1-1|.
TGCGCCAGCAGCCCGCCGGACAGTGTGAACACTGAAGCTTTCTTT
CASSPPDSVNTEAFF
>TRBV6-4|.|TRBJ2-4|.
TGTGCCAGCACCGCGCCGGGGTGGAACATTCAGTACTTC
CASTAPGWNIQYF
>TRBV19|.|TRBJ1-2|once
TGTGCCAGTAGTGCTGGACAGCCCAGTGTCGGCTACACCTTC
CASSAGQPSVGYTF
>TRBV7-8|TRBD2|TRBJ2-3|.
TGTGCCAGCAGCTTCTCCGCTAGCGGGAACCCAGATACGCAGTATTTT
CASSFSASGNPDTQYF
>TRBV18|.|TRBJ2-2|.
TGTGCCAGCTCGGCCGCCGCGAACACCGGGGAGCTGTTTTTT
CASSAAANTGELFF
>TRBV6-5|.|TRBJ2-3|.
TGTGCCAGCAGGAAAGGAGGAGATACGCAGTATTTT
CASRKGGDTQYF
>TRBV18|.|TRBJ2-2|.
TGTGCCACCGCCCGAGCGTCCACCGGGGAGCTGTTTTTT
CATARASTGELFF
>TRBV11-3|TRBD2|TRBJ2-5|.
TGTGCCAGCAGCGGGGGGACTAGCGGGGATCAAGAGACCCAGTACTTC
CASSGGTSGDQETQYF
>TRBV10-3|.|TRBJ1-2|.
TGTGCCATCAGGGTGGACACGACTCGTGGCTACACCTTC
CAIRVDTTRGYTF
>TRBV9|TRBD2|TRBJ2-3|.
TGTGCCAGCAGCGTAGCCGGGACTAGGGGTACAGATACGCAGTATTTT
CASSVAGTRGTDTQYF
>TRBV5-1|TRBD2|TRBJ2-3|.
TGCGCCAGCAGCCGGGGGTCAGCGGGGGCCAGCACAGATACGCAGTATTTT
CASSRGSAGASTDTQYF
>TRBV28|TRBD2|TRBJ2-7|few
TGTGCCAGCACCTTTGGACTAGCCTACGAGCAGTACTTC
CASTFGLAYEQYF
>TRBV7-2|TRBD1|TRBJ1-2|few
TGTGCCAGCAGCAACAGGGGGTTTGAGGGCTACACCTTC
CASSNRGFEGYTF
>TRBV28|.|TRBJ2-7|.
TGTGCCAGCAGTTCCGGACAACGGCCCTACGAGCAGTACTTC
CASSSGQRPYEQYF
>TRBV6-5|.|TRBJ1-1|.
TGTGCCAGCAGTTACTCGTTCGGGAGGGACACTGAAGCTTTCTTT
CASSYSFGRDTEAFF
>TRBV11-3|TRBD1|TRBJ1-6|.
TGTGCCAGCAGCTTCCAGGGGGCTGATTCACCCCTCCACTTT
CASSFQGADSPLHF
>TRBV6-6|.|TRBJ2-7|.
TGTGCCAGCAGTTACTCGTTACAGGGTAGGGGCGAGCAGTACTTC
CASSYSLQGRGEQYF
>TRBV3-1/TRBV3-2|.|TRBJ1-2|.
TGTGCCAGCAGCCAAGATAAGGGGACACGCTATGGCTACACCTTC
CASSQDKGTRYGYTF
>TRBV18|.|TRBJ1-2|.
TGTGCCAGCTCACCGTCAACTCAGGGCTGGTATGGCTACACCTTC
CASSPSTQGWYGYTF
>TRBV28|TRBD1|TRBJ2-1|.
TGTGCCAGCAGTTTGGGACAGTTCTATGAGCAGTTCTTC
CASSLGQFYEQFF
>TRBV27|TRBD1|TRBJ1-4|few
TGTGCCAGCAGTCAACAGGGGATATCTAATGAAAAACTGTTTTTT
CASSQQGISNEKLFF
>TRBV7-9|TRBD1|TRBJ1-2|.
TGTGCCAGCAGCTTAGCCCAAACAGGGGGGTACGGCTACACCTTC
CASSLAQTGGYGYTF
>TRBV9|.|TRBJ2-3|.
TGTGCCAGCAGTTACCAGACAAGCACAGATACGCAGTATTTT
CASSYQTSTDTQYF
>TRBV28|TRBD1|TRBJ1-2|.
TGTGCCAGCAGCGACAGGGATTACTATGGCTACACCTTC
CASSDRDYYGYTF
>TRBV29-1|.|TRBJ2-5|.
TGCAGCGTTGAGCTACTAGCCCAAGAGACCCAGTACTTC
CSVELLAQETQYF
>TRBV7-3|TRBD1|TRBJ1-2|.
TGTGCCAGCAGCTTAAACGGGGACAGGCTTAACTATGGCTACACCTTC
CASSLNGDRLNYGYTF